One and the same sample provided the 24 T cell receptor beta chains below, sequenced in a study of OX40 agonist ivuxolimab in advanced cancers. Measured with immunoSEQ multiplex PCR; TCRdb has only the in-frame clones, and not every one. Of over 85,000 clones listed, around nine tenths are singletons. Sequenced material: CD4+ or CD8+ T cells sorted from blood, taken in a trial of the OX40 agonist ivuxolimab. The receptors originated from an adult with an advanced solid tumor such as melanoma, head and neck, liver or kidney cancer.

The chain combines TRBV11-2 with TRBJ1-2; 9 bases agree with TRBD1. Unmatched junction bases numbered 5, after V lost 0 bases and J lost 0 bases. Per germline, CDR1 SGHAT and CDR2 FQNNGV. The CDR3 consists of 17 residues. The CDR3 DNA reads as TGTGCCAGCAGCTTAGAGGGGACAGGGAGGTCTAACTATGGCTACACCTTC. Residues: CASSLEGTGRSNYGYTF. Full variable domain (rest looked up from reference TRBV11-2 and TRBJ1-2): EAGVAQSPRYKIIEKRQSVAFWCNPISGHATLYWYQQILGQGPKLLIQFQNNGVVDDSQLPKDRFSAERLKGVDSTLKIQPAKLEDSAVYLCASSLEGTGRSNYGYTFGSGTRLTVV.

This sequence joins TRBV2 and TRBJ2-5; D ambiguous. Germline values: CDR1 SNHLY, CDR2 FYNNEI. CDR3 length: 15 amino acids. Trimming took off 2 bases at V and 4 bases at J, with 14 bases between the two ends. The CDR3 is CASSEPPPGGETQYF. CDR3 in DNA: TGTGCCAGCAGTGAACCGCCTCCGGGCGGAGAGACCCAGTACTTC.

The chain carries TRBV6-5 and TRBJ2-5; 12 bases agree with TRBD2. Germline-derived CDR1 and CDR2 are MNHEY and SVGAGI. CDR3 size: 16 residues. J lost 2 bases, V lost 2 bases, and 3 bases had no gene match. The CDR3 sequence is CASSYGLAGRQETQYF. The CDR3 nucleotides are TGTGCCAGCAGTTACGGACTAGCGGGGAGACAAGAGACCCAGTACTTC.

J is TRBJ1-1 and V is TRBV5-4; D is perhaps TRBD1 (6 bases). The germline gives CDR1 SGHNT, CDR2 YYREEE (reference sequence). The CDR3 has 15 residues. V dropped 4 bases and J dropped 5 bases, with 18 bases sitting between them. The CDR3 sequence is CASSRRSQGLTEAFF. In DNA form, the CDR3 reads TGTGCCAGCAGCCGGAGGTCCCAGGGGTTAACTGAAGCTTTCTTT.

The chain carries TRBV27 and TRBJ1-3; tentative D call: TRBD1 (5 bases). This CDR3 contains 14 residues. The germline V gene has CDR1 MNHEY and CDR2 SMNVEV (reference sequence). Trimming pared 6 bases from V and 3 bases from J, leaving 12 bases between. CDR3 in DNA: TGTGCCAGCAGAGGGGTGACGGATGGAAACACCATATATTTT. Protein: CASRGVTDGNTIYF.

A note on this clone: At one boundary the junction diverges from the germline segment, which might be a read error. The chain has TRBV7-2 and TRBJ1-2, with D maybe TRBD1 (5 bases). Germline assignment: CDR1 SGHTA and CDR2 FQGNSA. The CDR3 runs to 16 residues. This CDR3 is CVSSLGAWGSSYGYTF. The CDR3 DNA is TGTGTCAGCAGCTTAGGGGCTTGGGGCAGCAGCTATGGCTACACCTTC.

V and J are TRBV6-6 and TRBJ1-1; no definite D call. Looked up from germline, CDR1 is MNHNY and CDR2 is SVGAGI (reference sequence). Trimming pared 0 bases from V and 1 base from J, leaving 3 bases between. The CDR3 contains 13 residues. The CDR3 is CASSYSANTEAFF. In nucleotides, the CDR3 is TGTGCCAGCAGTTACTCAGCGAACACTGAAGCTTTCTTT.

This clone came up once. This chain connects TRBV15 to TRBJ1-5, with D perhaps TRBD1 (5 bases). CDR1 LNHNV and CDR2 YYDKDF come from the germline V gene (reference sequence). V was shortened by 3 bases and J by 4 bases, with 13 bases between the two germline ends. This CDR3 has 15 amino acids. The CDR3 DNA sequence: TGTGCCACCAGCAGGGGGGGACGGACAAATCAGCCCCAGCATTTT. As protein: CATSRGGRTNQPQHF.

The chain has TRBV5-6 and TRBJ1-6; D call uncertain. From germline, CDR1 is SGHDT and CDR2 YYEEEE. The CDR3 has 14 amino acids. Between the trimmed V and J ends, which lost 1 base and 3 bases, there was a span of 5 bases. CDR3 coding DNA: TGTGCCAGCAGCTTGTTACTCTATAATTCACCCCTCCACTTT. The encoded protein is CASSLLLYNSPLHF. Combining the CDR3 with reference TRBV5-6 and TRBJ1-6 gives the whole variable domain DAGVTQSPTHLIKTRGQQVTLRCSPKSGHDTVSWYQQALGQGPQFIFQYYEEEERQRGNFPDRFSGHQFPNYSSELNVNALLLGDSALYLCASSLLLYNSPLHFGNGTRLTVT.

The rearrangement uses TRBV30 and TRBJ1-3; no clear D. The CDR3 sequence is 15 residues long. V lost 1 base and J 0 bases, leaving 10 bases between the germline ends. Per germline, CDR1 GTSNPN and CDR2 SVGIG (reference sequence). CDR3 in amino acids: CAWSGSRSSGNTIYF. CDR3 bases: TGTGCCTGGAGTGGCTCCCGATCCTCTGGAAACACCATATATTTT.

CDR3 loop: CASKSGNQPQHF. The DNA for the CDR3 is TGTGCCAGCAAAAGTGGCAATCAGCCCCAGCATTTT. The chain employs TRBV28 and TRBJ1-5, with no clear D. The CDR3 covers 12 residues. V was cut by 7 bases and J by 2 bases, with 6 bases left in between. Germline V gives CDR1 MDHEN, CDR2 SYDVKM.

The chain links TRBV7-2 to TRBJ2-5; tentative D call: TRBD1 (5 bases). The CDR3 contains 14 residues. The V gene lost 3 bases and the J gene lost 2 bases, with 10 bases spanning the gap. Germline values: CDR1 SGHTA, CDR2 FQGNSA. CDR3 bases: TGTGCCAGCAGCTTTACAGGAGTGCAAGAGACCCAGTACTTC. Amino acid sequence: CASSFTGVQETQYF.

The J gene is TRBJ1-1, the V gene TRBV4-2, with D uncertain. V lost 0 bases and J lost 5, with 7 bases in between. The CDR3 is 13 amino acids. Germline V gene lookup returns CDR1 LGHNA and CDR2 YNFKEQ. The CDR3 bases are TGTGCCAGCAGCCAAGATCCCGGAACTGAAGCTTTCTTT. Encoded protein: CASSQDPGTEAFF.

About this clone itself: The CDR3 ends on some other residue instead of the conserved phenylalanine or tryptophan, so this is likely a read error. It is unclear where the CDR3 begins or ends on the DNA, so no DNA is shown, and the CDR3 is as TCRdb lists it. The chain combines TRBV7-9 with TRBJ1-2; the table gives TRBD1 as D, unverified against the DNA. CDR1 SEHNR and CDR2 FQNEAQ come from the germline V gene (reference sequence). The CDR3 length is 9 residues, termini included. CDR3 sequence reads: CASSPSGQV.

V gene TRBV7-9 combines with J gene TRBJ1-2; weak D call: TRBD1 (6 bases). This CDR3 is 17 amino acids long. Trimming left V 2 bases short and J 6 bases short, with 22 bases between. Germline V CDR1 and CDR2: SEHNR, FQNEAQ (reference sequence). The CDR3 DNA reads TGTGCCAGCAGCTTATACCAGCGCGCTACAGGGAAACATGGCTACACCTTC. It is translated as CASSLYQRATGKHGYTF.

This rearrangement joins TRBV27 to TRBJ1-1; D not certain. With 3 bases removed from V and 2 bases from J, the gap between germline ends came to 7 bases. The CDR3 runs to 13 residues. Germline V gene data show CDR1 as MNHEY and CDR2 as SMNVEV (reference sequence). This chain's CDR3 is CASSFLKNTEAFF. CDR3 DNA sequence: TGTGCCAGCAGTTTTCTAAAAAACACTGAAGCTTTCTTT.

The chain couples TRBV6-1 to TRBJ2-7, with D possibly being TRBD1 (5 bases). The CDR3 covers 11 residues. Germline loops: CDR1 MNHNS, CDR2 SASEGT. Trimming removed 7 bases at V and 9 bases at J, with 13 bases between. The CDR3 bases are TGTGCCAGCAAGGACACCCTTTTGCAGTACTTC. Translating it yields CASKDTLLQYF.

For this clone: One end of the junction does not line up with germline, which may come from a read error. The chain links TRBV19 to TRBJ1-4; D remains unclear. The CDR3 spans 13 residues. Germline V gene data show CDR1 as LNHDA and CDR2 as SQIVND (reference sequence). The CDR3 DNA reads TGTGCCAGTAGTAGGGGATATCGTGAAAAACTGGTTTTT. Amino acid sequence: CASSRGYREKLVF.

The rearrangement uses TRBV4-3 and TRBJ1-5; no clear D gene. V was shortened by 1 base and J by 4 bases, with 5 bases between the two germline ends. CDR1 LGHNA and CDR2 YSLEER come from the germline V gene. CDR3 length: 13 amino acids. The CDR3 nucleotides are TGCGCCAGCAGCCAAGCTGAAAATCAGCCCCAGCATTTT. Translated, it gives CASSQAENQPQHF.

The chain carries TRBV29-1 and TRBJ2-5, with D uncertain. Germline-derived CDR1 and CDR2 are SQVTM and ANQGSEA. V was trimmed by 7 bases and J by 0 bases, leaving 15 bases between them. The CDR3 has 14 residues. The CDR3 DNA reads as TGCAGCGCCGCTGAGCGAATGTACCAAGAGACCCAGTACTTC. Protein product: CSAAERMYQETQYF.

The chain couples TRBV5-1 to TRBJ1-4; 8 positions agree with TRBD1. V lost 0 bases to trimming and J lost 1 base; unmatched junction nucleotides: 14. The CDR3 sequence is 20 residues long. The germline CDR1 and CDR2 sequences are SGHRS and YFSETQ. The CDR3 here is CASSLAGAGTGSLTNEKLFF. The CDR3 DNA reads as TGCGCCAGCAGCTTGGCCGGGGCCGGGACAGGTTCGTTAACTAATGAAAAACTGTTTTTT.

The rearrangement uses TRBV5-4 and TRBJ2-3; 12 bases are shared with TRBD2. V shed 3 bases and J 1 base; nucleotides not matched to a gene: 3. Per the germline V gene, CDR1 is SGHNT and CDR2 is YYREEE (reference sequence). The CDR3 runs 16 residues. The CDR3 spells CASSSRTSGGTDTQYF. In DNA, the CDR3 is TGTGCCAGCAGCTCCCGGACTAGCGGGGGCACAGATACGCAGTATTTT.

With respect to this clone: Other nucleotide sequences in the sample specify the same CDR3. V and J are TRBV4-2 and TRBJ2-7, with D possibly matching TRBD1 (6 bases). Germline V lookup: CDR1 LGHNA, CDR2 YNFKEQ. Trimming removed 4 bases at V and 2 bases at J, with 15 bases between. There are 15 residues in the CDR3. CDR3 DNA sequence: TGTGCCAGCAGCCCAGACAGGAGCGCGCCCTACGAGCAGTACTTC. This gives the protein CASSPDRSAPYEQYF.

The chain combines TRBV11-2 with TRBJ2-1; the D call may be TRBD1 or TRBD2 (5 bases each). Trimming stripped 4 bases from V and 16 bases from J, with 17 bases between. From germline, CDR1 is SGHAT and CDR2 FQNNGV. CDR3 length equals 12 residues. The CDR3 nucleotides read TGTGCCAGCAGCTCCGGGACCTCGGTGCTTTTCTTC. As protein: CASSSGTSVLFF. Looking up the rest from reference TRBV11-2 and TRBJ2-1 gives the full variable domain: EAGVAQSPRYKIIEKRQSVAFWCNPISGHATLYWYQQILGQGPKLLIQFQNNGVVDDSQLPKDRFSAERLKGVDSTLKIQPAKLEDSAVYLCASSSGTSVLFFGPGTRLTVL.